Each of the 10 T cell receptor beta chains below was sequenced from the same sample in a study of blood T cell repertoires in COVID-19. The table came from immunoSEQ multiplex PCR; TCRdb's copy has only in-frame clones and leaves some out. The sample has 350,000 or so clones, approximately 88% seen once. Sequencing used peripheral blood. These TCRs come from a woman in her 30s with COVID-19, enrolled during active disease.

The chain combines TRBV5-1 with TRBJ1-1, with 7 bases matching TRBD1. V shed 0 bases, J shed 6 bases, and the junction held 2 bases outside the gene matches. The CDR3 contains 13 residues. CDR1 SGHRS and CDR2 YFSETQ come from the germline V gene. CDR3 residues: CASSLGRGAEAFF. The DNA of the CDR3 is TGCGCCAGCAGCTTGGGCAGGGGGGCTGAAGCTTTCTTT.

The chain links TRBV5-6 to TRBJ1-3; D unresolved. The V gene lost 0 bases and the J gene lost 0 bases, with 4 bases spanning the gap. This CDR3 contains 14 residues. Germline V gene lookup returns CDR1 SGHDT and CDR2 YYEEEE. The CDR3 DNA sequence: TGTGCCAGCAGCTTGGTCCACTCTGGAAACACCATATATTTT. Translating gives CASSLVHSGNTIYF.

This chain links TRBV3-1 (or the pseudogene TRBV3-2) with TRBJ1-2, with a tentative D call TRBD1 (6 bases). V was cut by 0 bases and J by 8 bases, with 16 bases left in between. The CDR3 has 15 amino acids. Germline V gives CDR1 LGHDT, CDR2 YNNKEL (reference sequence). The CDR3, as DNA: TGTGCCAGCAGCCAAGATCTTAGTAACAGGGTCGGCTACACCTTC. Residues: CASSQDLSNRVGYTF.

V gene TRBV5-1 combines with J gene TRBJ1-6; 7 nucleotides agree with TRBD1. In germline, CDR1 is SGHRS, CDR2 YFSETQ. J lost 14 bases, V lost 4 bases, and 15 bases had no gene match. This CDR3 spans 15 amino acids. In DNA, the CDR3 is TGCGCCAGCAGCCTAGAGACAGGGAAAACAGGGTCCCTCCACTTT. It is translated as CASSLETGKTGSLHF.

The chain carries TRBV7-8 and TRBJ1-2; D is possibly TRBD1 (6 bases). The CDR3 has 16 residues. Trimming left V 1 base short and J 6 bases short, with 18 bases between. The germline V gene has CDR1 SGHVS and CDR2 FQNEAQ. The CDR3 bases are TGTGCCAGCAGCTTAGGAGGGGGGGCAGTAACTAATGGCTACACCTTC. It yields the protein CASSLGGGAVTNGYTF.

The chain uses TRBV28 and TRBJ1-4, with D maybe TRBD1 (6 bases). The CDR3 covers 15 residues. Germline V gives CDR1 MDHEN, CDR2 SYDVKM. V dropped 5 bases and J dropped 8 bases, with 18 bases sitting between them. The CDR3 loop reads CASSQPGGLGEKLFF. CDR3 sequence (DNA): TGTGCCAGCAGTCAACCTGGGGGCTTAGGGGAAAAACTGTTTTTT.

The CDR3 is CASSRDRGVSEKLFF. Here the CDR3 DNA reads TGTGCCAGCAGCCGGGACAGGGGGGTTAGTGAAAAACTGTTTTTT. This chain joins TRBV3-1 (or the pseudogene TRBV3-2) and TRBJ1-4, with TRBD1 matching over 11 bases. V lost 4 bases, J lost 7 bases, and 5 bases stayed unmatched. Germline CDR1 and CDR2: LGHDT and YNNKEL (reference sequence). This CDR3 is 15 amino acids long.

The chain has TRBV9 and TRBJ2-3; D not resolved. V was cut by 4 bases and J by 6 bases, with 21 bases left in between. Germline V gene data show CDR1 as SGDLS and CDR2 as YYNGEE. The CDR3 has 16 residues. For the CDR3, the DNA is TGTGCCAGCAGCACGAAGGATCCTAAGACCGGGGATACGCAGTATTTT. Amino acids: CASSTKDPKTGDTQYF. Variable domain in full (rest from reference TRBV9 and TRBJ2-3): DSGVTQTPKHLITATGQRVTLRCSPRSGDLSVYWYQQSLDQGLQFLIQYYNGEERAKGNILERFSAQQFPDLHSELNLSSLELGDSALYFCASSTKDPKTGDTQYFGPGTRLTVL.

The chain has TRBV3-1 (or the pseudogene TRBV3-2) and TRBJ1-6; no firm D call. The germline V gene has CDR1 LGHDT and CDR2 YNNKEL (reference sequence). The CDR3 is made up of 16 amino acids. V gave up 0 bases and J gave up 6 bases, with 12 bases separating them. CDR3 sequence reads: CASSQDVITGNSPLHF. The CDR3 coding sequence is TGTGCCAGCAGCCAAGATGTAATCACCGGTAATTCACCCCTCCACTTT.

The rearrangement links TRBV4-1 to TRBJ2-1, with a weak D call TRBD1 (5 bases). Trimming removed 5 bases from V and 7 bases from J, with 9 bases in between. CDR1 is MGHRA, CDR2 YSYEKL, per germline. The length of the CDR3 is 12 residues. The CDR3 sequence is CASSLTVNEQFF. For the CDR3, the DNA is TGCGCCAGCAGCTTGACAGTGAATGAGCAGTTCTTC.